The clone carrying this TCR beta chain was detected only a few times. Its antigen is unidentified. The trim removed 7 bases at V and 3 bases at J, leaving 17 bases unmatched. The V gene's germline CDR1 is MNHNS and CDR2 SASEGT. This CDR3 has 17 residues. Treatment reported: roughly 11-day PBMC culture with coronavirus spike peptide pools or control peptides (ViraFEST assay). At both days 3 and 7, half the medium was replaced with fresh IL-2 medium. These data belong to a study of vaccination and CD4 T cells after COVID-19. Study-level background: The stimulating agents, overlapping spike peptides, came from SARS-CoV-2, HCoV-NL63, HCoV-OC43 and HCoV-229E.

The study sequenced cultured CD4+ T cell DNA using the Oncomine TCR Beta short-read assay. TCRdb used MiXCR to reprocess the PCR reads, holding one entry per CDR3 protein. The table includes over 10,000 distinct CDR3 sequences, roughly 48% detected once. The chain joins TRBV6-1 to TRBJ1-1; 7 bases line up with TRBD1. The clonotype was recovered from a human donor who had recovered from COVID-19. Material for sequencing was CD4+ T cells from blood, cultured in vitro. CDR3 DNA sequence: TGTGCCAGCAACGCCGGGACAGCCTCCGGTGGGGACACTGAAGCTTTCTTT. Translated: CASNAGTASGGDTEAFF.